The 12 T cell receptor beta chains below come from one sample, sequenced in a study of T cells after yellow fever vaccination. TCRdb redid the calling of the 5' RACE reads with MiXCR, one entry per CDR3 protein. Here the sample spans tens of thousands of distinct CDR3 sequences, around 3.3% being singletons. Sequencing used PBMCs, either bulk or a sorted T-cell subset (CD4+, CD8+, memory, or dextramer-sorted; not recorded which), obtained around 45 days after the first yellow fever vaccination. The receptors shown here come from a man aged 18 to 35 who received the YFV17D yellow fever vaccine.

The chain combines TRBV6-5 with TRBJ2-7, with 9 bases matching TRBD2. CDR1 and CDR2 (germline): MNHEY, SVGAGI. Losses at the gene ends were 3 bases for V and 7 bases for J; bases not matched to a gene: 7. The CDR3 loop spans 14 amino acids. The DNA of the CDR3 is TGTGCCAGCAGTTATGGTAGCGGGGGTGGGGAGCAGTACTTC. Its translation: CASSYGSGGGEQYF.

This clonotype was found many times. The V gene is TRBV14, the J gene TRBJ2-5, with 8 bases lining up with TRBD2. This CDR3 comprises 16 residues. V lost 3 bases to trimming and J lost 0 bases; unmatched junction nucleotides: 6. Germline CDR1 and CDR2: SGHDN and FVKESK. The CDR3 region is CASSQGSGENQETQYF. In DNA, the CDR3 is TGTGCCAGCAGCCAGGGTAGCGGGGAAAACCAAGAGACCCAGTACTTC.

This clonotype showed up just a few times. The CDR3 sequence: CASSMRQGGGFYEAFF. As DNA, the CDR3 is TGTGCCAGTAGTATGAGGCAGGGGGGGGGATTCTATGAAGCTTTCTTT. The genes are TRBV19 and TRBJ1-1; 7 bases line up with TRBD1. Germline V gene sequence: CDR1 LNHDA, CDR2 SQIVND (reference sequence). Trimming removed 3 bases from V and 7 bases from J; junction bases left unmatched: 14. The CDR3 is made up of 16 amino acids.

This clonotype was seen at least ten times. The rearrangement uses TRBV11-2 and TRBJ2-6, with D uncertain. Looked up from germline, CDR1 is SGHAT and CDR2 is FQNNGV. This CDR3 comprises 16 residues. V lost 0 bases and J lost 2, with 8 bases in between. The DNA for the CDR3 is TGTGCCAGCAGCTTAGATCTAGGGACTGGGGCCAACGTCCTGACTTTC. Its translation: CASSLDLGTGANVLTF.

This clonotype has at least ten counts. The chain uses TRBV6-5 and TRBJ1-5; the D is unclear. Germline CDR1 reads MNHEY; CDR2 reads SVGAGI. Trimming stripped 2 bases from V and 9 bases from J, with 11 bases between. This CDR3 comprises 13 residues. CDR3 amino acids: CASSYRYEGPQHF. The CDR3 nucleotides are TGTGCCAGCAGTTACCGCTATGAAGGGCCCCAGCATTTT.

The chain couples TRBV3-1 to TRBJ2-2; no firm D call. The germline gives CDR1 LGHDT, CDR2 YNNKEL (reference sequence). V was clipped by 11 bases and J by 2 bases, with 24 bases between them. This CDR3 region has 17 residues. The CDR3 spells CASTQYTTAANTGELFF. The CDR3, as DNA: TGTGCCTCCACCCAGTACACCACGGCAGCAAACACCGGGGAGCTGTTTTTT.

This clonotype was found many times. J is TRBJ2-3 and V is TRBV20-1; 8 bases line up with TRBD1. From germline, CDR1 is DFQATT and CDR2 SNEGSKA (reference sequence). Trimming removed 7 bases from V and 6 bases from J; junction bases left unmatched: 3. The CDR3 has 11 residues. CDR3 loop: CSVDRADTQYF. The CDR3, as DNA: TGCAGTGTGGACAGGGCGGATACGCAGTATTTT.

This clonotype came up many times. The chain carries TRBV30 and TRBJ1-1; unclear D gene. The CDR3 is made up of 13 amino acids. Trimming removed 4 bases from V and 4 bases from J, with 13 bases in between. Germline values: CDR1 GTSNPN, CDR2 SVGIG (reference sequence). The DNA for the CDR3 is TGTGCCTGGATGTCCCAGGCGGGCACTGAAGCTTTCTTT. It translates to CAWMSQAGTEAFF.

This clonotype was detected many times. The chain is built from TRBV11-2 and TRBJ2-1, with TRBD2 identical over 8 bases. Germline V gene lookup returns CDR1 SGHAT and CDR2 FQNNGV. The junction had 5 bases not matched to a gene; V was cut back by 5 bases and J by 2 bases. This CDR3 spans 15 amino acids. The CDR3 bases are TGTGCCAGCAGCGCGGGAGCGGGGGCCTACAATGAGCAGTTCTTC. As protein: CASSAGAGAYNEQFF.

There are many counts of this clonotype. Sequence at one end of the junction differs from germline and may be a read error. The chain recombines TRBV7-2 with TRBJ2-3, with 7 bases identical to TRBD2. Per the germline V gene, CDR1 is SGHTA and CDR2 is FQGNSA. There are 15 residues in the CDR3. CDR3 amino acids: CASSVASGVTDTQYF. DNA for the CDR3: TGTGCCAGCAGCGTAGCCAGCGGGGTCACAGATACGCAGTATTTT.

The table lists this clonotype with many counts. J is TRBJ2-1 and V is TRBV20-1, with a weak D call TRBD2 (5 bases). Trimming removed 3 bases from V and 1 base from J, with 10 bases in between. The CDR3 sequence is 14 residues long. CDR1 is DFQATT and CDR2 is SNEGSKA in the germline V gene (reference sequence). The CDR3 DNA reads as TGCAGTGCTAGTAGAGGGCCGTCCTACAATGAGCAGTTCTTC. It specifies CSASRGPSYNEQFF.

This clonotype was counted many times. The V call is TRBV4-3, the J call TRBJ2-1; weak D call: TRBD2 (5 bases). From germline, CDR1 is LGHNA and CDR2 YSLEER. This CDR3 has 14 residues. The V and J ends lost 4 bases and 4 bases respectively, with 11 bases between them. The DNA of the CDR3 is TGCGCCAGCAGCCCTACGCCGGGATACAATGAGCAGTTCTTC. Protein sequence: CASSPTPGYNEQFF.